This T cell receptor beta chain was sequenced for a study of shared clonotypes between healthy human individuals. Overall study findings and caveats: Naive CD4 clonotypes were shared across a handful of donors at roughly 5%.

In the case of this clone: Its antigen is unidentified. Other DNA sequences of this sample code for an identical CDR3.

The V end lost 9 bases, the J end lost 5 bases, and 19 bases lay between the germline ends. Germline V gene data show CDR1 as MNHEY and CDR2 as SMNVEV (reference sequence). The CDR3 has 15 residues. Every subset had its genomic DNA shared out evenly among several immunoSEQ plates. Sorted subsets were amplified in replicate PCRs using around 0.2 ug DNA, tens of thousands of T cell genomes. Clones were sequenced by immunoSEQ multiplex PCR, and TCRdb holds only the in-frame ones, with some missing. The top ten clones hold more than 0.35% of a sample with about 2.4 million clones, 80% to 95% of them seen once.

This sequence was found in a man aged 18 to 30 in good health. Some clones in this sample may be carry-over from other donors' samples. What was sequenced was naive CD4+ T cells from PBMCs. Subset described: CD45RA+ positively selected. The V gene is TRBV27, the J gene TRBJ2-2; D tentatively reads TRBD1 or TRBD2 (5 bases each). In nucleotides, the CDR3 is TGTGCCAGTCGACCGGGGCTAGCCGGTACCGGGGAGCTGTTTTTT. Protein product: CASRPGLAGTGELFF.